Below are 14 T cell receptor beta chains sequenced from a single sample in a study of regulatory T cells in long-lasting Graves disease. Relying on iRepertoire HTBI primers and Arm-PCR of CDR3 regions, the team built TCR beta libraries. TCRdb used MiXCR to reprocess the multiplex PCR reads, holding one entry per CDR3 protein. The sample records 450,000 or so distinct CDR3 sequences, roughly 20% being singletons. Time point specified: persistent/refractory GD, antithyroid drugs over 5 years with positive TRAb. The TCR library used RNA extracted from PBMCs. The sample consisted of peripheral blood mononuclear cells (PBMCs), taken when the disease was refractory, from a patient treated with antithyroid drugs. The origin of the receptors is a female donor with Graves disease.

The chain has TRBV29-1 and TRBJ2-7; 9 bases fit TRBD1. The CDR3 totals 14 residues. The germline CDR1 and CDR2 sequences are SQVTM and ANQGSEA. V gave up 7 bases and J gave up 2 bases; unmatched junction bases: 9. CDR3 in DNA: TGCAGCGGCGGTTGGGGACAGGGAACCTACGAGCAGTACTTC. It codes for CSGGWGQGTYEQYF.

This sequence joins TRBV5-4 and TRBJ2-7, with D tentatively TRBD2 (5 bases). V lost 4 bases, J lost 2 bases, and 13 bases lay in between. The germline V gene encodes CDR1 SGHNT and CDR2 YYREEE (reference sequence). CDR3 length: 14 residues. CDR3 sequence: CASSAASMAYEQYF. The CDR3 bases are TGTGCCAGCAGCGCAGCTAGCATGGCCTACGAGCAGTACTTC.

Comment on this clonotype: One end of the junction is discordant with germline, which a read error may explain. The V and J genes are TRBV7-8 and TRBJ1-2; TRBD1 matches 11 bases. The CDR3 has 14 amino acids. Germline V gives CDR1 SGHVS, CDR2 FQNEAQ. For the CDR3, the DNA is TGTGCCAGCAGGACAATAGCGGGACAGGGGGTCGAGATCTTC. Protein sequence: CASRTIAGQGVEIF. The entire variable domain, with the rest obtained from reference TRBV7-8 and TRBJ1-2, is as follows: GAGVSQSPRYKVAKRGQDVALRCDPISGHVSLFWYQQALGQGPEFLTYFQNEAQLDKSGLPSDRFFAERPEGSVSTLKIQRTQQEDSAVYLCASRTIAGQGVEIFGSGTRLTVV.

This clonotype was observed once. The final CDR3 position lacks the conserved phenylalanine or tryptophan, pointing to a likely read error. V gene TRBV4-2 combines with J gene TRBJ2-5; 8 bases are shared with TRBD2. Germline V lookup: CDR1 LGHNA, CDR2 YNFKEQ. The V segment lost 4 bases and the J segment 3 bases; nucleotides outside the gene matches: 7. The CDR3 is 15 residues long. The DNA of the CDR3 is TGTGCCAGCAGCCTGATGACTAGCGCCGAAGAGACCCAGTACCTC. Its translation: CASSLMTSAEETQYL.

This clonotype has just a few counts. CDR3 DNA sequence: TGTGCCAGAACCCTAGCGGGAGGACCTAAGACCCAGTACTTC. Residues: CARTLAGGPKTQYF. The J gene is TRBJ2-5, the V gene TRBV2; 11 bases line up with TRBD2. V was pared by 9 bases and J by 6 bases, with 9 bases of the junction left unmatched. The germline V gene encodes CDR1 SNHLY and CDR2 FYNNEI. This CDR3 is built from 14 residues.

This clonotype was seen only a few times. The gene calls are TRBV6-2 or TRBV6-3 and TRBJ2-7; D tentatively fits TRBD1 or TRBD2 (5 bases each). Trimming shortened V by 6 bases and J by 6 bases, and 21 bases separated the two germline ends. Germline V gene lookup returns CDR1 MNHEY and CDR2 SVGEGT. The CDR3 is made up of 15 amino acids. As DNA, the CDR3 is TGTGCCAGCAGGAGAGGCAGGCAGGGAGATTCCGAGCAGTACTTC. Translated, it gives CASRRGRQGDSEQYF.

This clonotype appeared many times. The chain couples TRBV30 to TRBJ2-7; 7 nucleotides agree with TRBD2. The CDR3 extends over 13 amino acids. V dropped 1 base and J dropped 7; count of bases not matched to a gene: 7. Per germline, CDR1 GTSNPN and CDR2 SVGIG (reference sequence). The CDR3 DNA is TGTGCCTGGAGTGATCGAGCGGGATCTGAGCAGTACTTC. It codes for CAWSDRAGSEQYF. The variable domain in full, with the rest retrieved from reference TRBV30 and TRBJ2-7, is SQTIHQWPATLVQPVGSPLSLECTVEGTSNPNLYWYRQAAGRGLQLLFYSVGIGQISSEVPQNLSASRPQDRQFILSSKKLLLSDSGFYLCAWSDRAGSEQYFGPGTRLTVT.

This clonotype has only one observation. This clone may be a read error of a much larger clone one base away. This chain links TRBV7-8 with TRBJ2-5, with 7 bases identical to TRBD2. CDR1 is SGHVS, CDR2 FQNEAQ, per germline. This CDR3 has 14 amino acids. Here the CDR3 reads CASTDLLAQETQCF. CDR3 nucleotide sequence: TGTGCCAGCACCGACCTACTAGCGCAGGAGACCCAGTGCTTC.

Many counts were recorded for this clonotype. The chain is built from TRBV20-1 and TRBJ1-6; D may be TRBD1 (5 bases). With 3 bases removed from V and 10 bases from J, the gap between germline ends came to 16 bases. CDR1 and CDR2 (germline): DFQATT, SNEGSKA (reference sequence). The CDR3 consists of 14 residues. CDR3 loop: CSASHRKPLSPLHF. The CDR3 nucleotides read TGCAGTGCTAGTCACAGGAAACCCCTCTCACCCCTCCACTTT.

The CDR3 bases are TGTGCCAGCAGTGGGGGAGAGAACACTGAAGCTTTCTTT. Its translation is CASSGGENTEAFF. V and J are TRBV2 and TRBJ1-1; D uncertain. V dropped 4 bases and J dropped 1 base, with 7 bases sitting between them. This CDR3 region has 13 residues. CDR1 and CDR2 (germline): SNHLY, FYNNEI.

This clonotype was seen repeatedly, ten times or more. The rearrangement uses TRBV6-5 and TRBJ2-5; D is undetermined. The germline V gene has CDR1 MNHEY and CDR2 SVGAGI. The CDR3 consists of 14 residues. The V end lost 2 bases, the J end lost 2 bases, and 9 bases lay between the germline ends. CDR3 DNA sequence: TGTGCCAGCAGTTACGGGGTAGAGCAAGAGACCCAGTACTTC. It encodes CASSYGVEQETQYF.

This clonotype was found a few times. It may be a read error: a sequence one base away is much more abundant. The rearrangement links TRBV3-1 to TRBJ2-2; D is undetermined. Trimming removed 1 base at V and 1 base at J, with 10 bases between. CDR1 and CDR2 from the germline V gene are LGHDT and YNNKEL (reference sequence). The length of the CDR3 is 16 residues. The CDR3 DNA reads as TGTGCCAGCAGCCAAGCACACGAAGGGAACACCGGGGAGCTGTTTTTT. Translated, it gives CASSQAHEGNTGELFF.

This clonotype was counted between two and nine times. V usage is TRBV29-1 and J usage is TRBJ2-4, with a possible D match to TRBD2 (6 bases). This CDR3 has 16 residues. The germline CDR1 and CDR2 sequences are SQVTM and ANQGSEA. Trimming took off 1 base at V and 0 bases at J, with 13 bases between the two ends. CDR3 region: CSVEVWTGVAKNIQYF. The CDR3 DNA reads TGCAGCGTTGAAGTGTGGACGGGGGTAGCCAAAAACATTCAGTACTTC.

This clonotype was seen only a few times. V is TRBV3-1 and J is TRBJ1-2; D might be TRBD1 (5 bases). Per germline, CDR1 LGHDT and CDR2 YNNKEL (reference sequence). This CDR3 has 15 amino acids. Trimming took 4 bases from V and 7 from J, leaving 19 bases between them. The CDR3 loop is CASSPYPGDVGGYTF. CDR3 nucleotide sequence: TGTGCCAGCAGCCCTTATCCGGGGGACGTCGGTGGCTACACCTTC. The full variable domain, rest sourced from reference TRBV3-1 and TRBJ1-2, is DTAVSQTPKYLVTQMGNDKSIKCEQNLGHDTMYWYKQDSKKFLKIMFSYNNKELIINETVPNRFSPKSPDKAHLNLHINSLELGDSAVYFCASSPYPGDVGGYTFGSGTRLTVV.